This T cell receptor beta chain was sequenced in a study of T cells in Graves' hyperthyroidism and ophthalmopathy. Hyperthyroidism was newly diagnosed in patients aged 18 to 65 (duration under 2 months). Clinical symptoms, serum thyroxine, TRAb, thyroid ultrasound and orbital computed tomography established diagnosis. Looked up from germline, CDR1 is SNHLY and CDR2 is FYNNEI. Trimming at V came to 6 bases and at J to 1 base, leaving 2 bases not matched to a gene. CDR3 length: 14 residues. Overall study findings and caveats: Onset of ophthalmopathy came a median 6.5 months after the model predicted it.

This clonotype was counted many times. Its antigen is as yet unknown. Amplification yielded TCR beta CDR3 regions, with RNA transcripts as the source. A set of HTBI primers served as the primers for a first-round RT-PCR of the TCR CDR3. TCRdb reprocessed the multiplex PCR reads with MiXCR, giving one entry per CDR3 protein. The profile shows a few hundred thousand distinct CDR3 sequences, approximately 16% of them singletons. The source of this sequence is a man aged 35 to 55 with Graves' hyperthyroidism. The chain links TRBV2 to TRBJ2-7, with 11 bases matching TRBD2. Sequenced: blood. The DNA for the CDR3 is TGTGCCAGCAGAGGGACTAGCGGATCCTACGAGCAGTACTTC. Protein: CASRGTSGSYEQYF.